This entry is about one TCR beta chain. This entry comes from a study of PD-1 blockade in mismatch repair-deficient tumors. Sequencing was performed with immunoSEQ multiplex PCR; in TCRdb, only in-frame clones are kept and a portion is missing. The sample contains 25,000 to 30,000 clones, about four fifths of which appear only once. The receptor was derived from an adult with mismatch repair-deficient cancer. Sequences were derived from PBMCs, sampled before pembrolizumab treatment.

The chain's CDR3 is CASGNSVPEQYF. CDR3 DNA sequence: TGTGCCAGCGGCAACAGTGTCCCGGAGCAGTACTTC. The chain recombines TRBV6-6 with TRBJ2-7; no clear D gene. The CDR3 has 12 residues. The V gene lost 8 bases and the J gene lost 7 bases, with 15 bases spanning the gap. Germline loops: CDR1 MNHNY, CDR2 SVGAGI (reference sequence).